This T cell receptor beta chain originates from a study of blood T cell repertoires in COVID-19 (TCRdb year 2020). Some background on the complete study: Collaborator samples came from the United States, Italy and Spain and covered acute and convalescent phases of COVID-19. Sample metadata almost always included a de-identified subject ID, COVID-19 status, age in years and sex. The repertoires were made available in a free public database intended to serve as a resource for research on the immune response to SARS-CoV-2. The material from the prospective study consisted of cDNA or gDNA derived from T cells, B-cell-depleted T cells, or PBMCs. The dataset comprised deeply sampled blood TCRbeta repertoires from subjects exposed to, actively infected with, or recovered from COVID-19. Samples came from the ongoing ImmuneRACE study (first 160 participants) plus 1,254 subjects from 6 global collaborators. Where available, HLA class I and class II types were taken from metadata supplied by the sample provider and were not determined by assay-based typing. General conclusions and limits of the study: The quantity of clinical and demographic metadata differed by source and by participant and was supplied without curation.

As concerns this clone: Its target antigen remains unknown. Base qualities are missing; no much larger clone stands one base away.

Each collaborating institution followed its own protocols to collect whole blood in K2EDTA tubes. For TCRbeta analysis, collaborators shipped samples in one of three forms: frozen whole blood, isolated PBMCs, or DNA extracted from either of those sample types. Cut back by 5 bases and 6 bases, the V and J ends lie 10 bases apart. The CDR3 numbers 12 residues from cysteine through phenylalanine. CDR3 DNA is the only sequence kept; it has 36 bases, read in frame from the first base. The germline V gene (reference sequence) gives CDR1 as SEHNR and CDR2 as FQNEAQ. TCRbeta CDR3 regions were amplified from genomic DNA using the immunoSEQ Assay, a bias-controlled multiplex PCR. The original pipeline was this. Nucleated cell counts per sample were estimated from amplification of reference gene primers within the assay. To quantify the absolute abundance of each unique TCRbeta CDR3 rearrangement, sequence reads were collapsed and filtered. For each sample, productive Simpson clonality was calculated as the square root of Simpson's diversity index across productive rearrangements. Drawn from immuneACCESS, this table holds only the in-frame rearrangements with V and J called that TCRdb kept. Clones are partly lost; checked studies trace under half to an unresolved V gene and leave the rest unexplained. Clone size and V and J calls were adopted from that table, with D and trimming inferred from the DNA. The sample includes around 150,000 clones, with around 89% observed a single time. Together, the top ten hold 2.5% to 3% of the sample.

Recombination connected TRBV7-9 to TRBJ1-2, with the D gene uncertain. Sequencing was carried out using peripheral blood. This sequence was found in a man in his fifties or sixties with acute or convalescent COVID-19. The bases are TGTGCCAGCAGCATGACAACGGATGGCTACACCTTC. Translated, it gives CASSMTTDGYTF. Joined to the reference TRBV7-9 and TRBJ1-2 proteins, this CDR3 gives the full variable domain: DTGVSQNPRHKITKRGQNVTFRCDPISEHNRLYWYRQTLGQGPEFLTYFQNEAQLEKSRLLSDRFSAERPKGSFSTLEIQRTEQGDSAMYLCASSMTTDGYTFGSGTRLTVV.